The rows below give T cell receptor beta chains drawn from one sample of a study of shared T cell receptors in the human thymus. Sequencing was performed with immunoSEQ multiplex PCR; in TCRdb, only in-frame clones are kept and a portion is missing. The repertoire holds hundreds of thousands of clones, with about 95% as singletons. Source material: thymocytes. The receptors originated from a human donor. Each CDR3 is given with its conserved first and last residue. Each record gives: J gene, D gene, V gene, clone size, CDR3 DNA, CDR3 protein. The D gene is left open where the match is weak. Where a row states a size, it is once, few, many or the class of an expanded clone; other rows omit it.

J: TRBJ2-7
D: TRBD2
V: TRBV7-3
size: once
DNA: TGTGCCAGCAGCTCCCCGGGACTAGCGGACCGATACGAGCAGTACTTC
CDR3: CASSSPGLADRYEQYF

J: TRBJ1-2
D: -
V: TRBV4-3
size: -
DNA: TGCGCCAGCAGCCAAGAAGTTGGGAAAATCTATGGCTACACCTTC
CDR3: CASSQEVGKIYGYTF

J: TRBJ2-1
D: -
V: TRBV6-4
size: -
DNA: TGTGCCAGCAGTCCCGTGGGCTCCTACAATGAGCAGTTCTTC
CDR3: CASSPVGSYNEQFF

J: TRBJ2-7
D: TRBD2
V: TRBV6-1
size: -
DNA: TGTGCCAGCAGTGAAGAGGTAGCGGGAGGGCTGTGCTACGAGCAGTACTTC
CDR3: CASSEEVAGGLCYEQYF

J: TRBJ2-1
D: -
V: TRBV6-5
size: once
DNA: TGTGCCAGCAGTTACTCGAGGCATGAGCAGTTCTTC
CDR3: CASSYSRHEQFF

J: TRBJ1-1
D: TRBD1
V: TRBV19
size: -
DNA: TGTGCCAGTAGCCCACAGGGGGCTAGGACTGAAGCTTTCTTT
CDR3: CASSPQGARTEAFF

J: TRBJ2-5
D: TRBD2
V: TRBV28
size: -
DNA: TGTGCCAGCAGTTACGGACTAGCGAGGACCCAAGAGACCCAGTACTTC
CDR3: CASSYGLARTQETQYF

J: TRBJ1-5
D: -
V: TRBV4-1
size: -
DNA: TGCGCCAGCAGCCAAGACTGGCAGAGCAATCAGCCCCAGCATTTT
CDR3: CASSQDWQSNQPQHF

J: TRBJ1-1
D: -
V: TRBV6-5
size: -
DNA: TGTGCCAGCAGATACGTCGGAGGTCGAACTGAAGCTTTCTTT
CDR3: CASRYVGGRTEAFF

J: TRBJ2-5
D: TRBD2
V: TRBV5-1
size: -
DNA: TGCGCCAGCAGCTTGTCGGGAGGGCAAGAGACCCAGTACTTC
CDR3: CASSLSGGQETQYF

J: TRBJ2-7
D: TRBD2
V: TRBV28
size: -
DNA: TGTGCCAGCAGCCTTAAAGGTCTAGCGGGAGCCTACGAGCAGTACTTC
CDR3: CASSLKGLAGAYEQYF

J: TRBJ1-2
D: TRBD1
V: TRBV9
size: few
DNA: TGTGCCAGCAGCGTGTCCCGGGACAGGATCCGGGGCTACACCTTC
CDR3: CASSVSRDRIRGYTF

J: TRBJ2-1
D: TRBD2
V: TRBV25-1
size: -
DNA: TGTGCCAGCAGTGAATACCCGAAAGCGGGAGTAGGCAATGAGCAGTTCTTC
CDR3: CASSEYPKAGVGNEQFF

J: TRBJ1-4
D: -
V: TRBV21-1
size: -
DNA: TGTGCCAGCAGCTACAAGCCGATACCGAATGAAAAACTGTTTTTT
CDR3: CASSYKPIPNEKLFF

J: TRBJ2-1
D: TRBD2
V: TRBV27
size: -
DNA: TGTGCCAGCAGTCCCGGACTAGCGGGACCTTCCTACAATGAGCAGTTCTTC
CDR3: CASSPGLAGPSYNEQFF

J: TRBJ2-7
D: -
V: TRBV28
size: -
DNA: TGTGCCAGTACTAGAAGTATCCCCCACGAGCAGTACTTC
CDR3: CASTRSIPHEQYF